The clone carrying this T cell receptor beta chain was recorded once. Its specificity is not known. The record originates from a study of cytomegalovirus exposure and HLA in healthy donors. Background on the study: Out of about 410 genotyped donors, 81% belonged to the Caucasian-associated ancestry cluster.

General study results and limits: A further, later analysis showed that HLA-associated TCR beta chains (compared with equally common others) were more clonally expanded. HLA alleles showed associations with 16,951 TCR beta sequences in a later analysis, at a 0.05 false discovery rate.

The length of the CDR3 is 19 residues. CDR1 is MNHNS, CDR2 SASEGT, per germline. V dropped 2 bases and J dropped 2; count of bases not matched to a gene: 13. Primers: 60 Vbeta forward and 13 Jbeta reverse. Authors' data handling: An analysis performed later counted roughly 80 million unique TCR beta chains (roughly 10 million of them shared). Profiling relied on immunoSEQ multiplex PCR, and the TCRdb table lists in-frame clones only, not all of them. V, J and clone size reflect that table, while D and trimming were determined from the DNA. The data show about 200,000 clones, approximately 85% seen once.

The V and J genes are TRBV6-1 and TRBJ2-1; 9 nucleotides line up with TRBD2. The clonotype was recovered from a woman between 45 and 60 years old in good health and CMV-seronegative. Sequenced sample: PBMCs. The DNA of the CDR3 is TGTGCCAGCAGTGAAAGGATCATCGGCGGGAGGGGCCCCTACAATGAGCAGTTCTTC. Encoded protein: CASSERIIGGRGPYNEQFF.